These 25 T cell receptor beta chains share one sample of origin, sequenced in a study of regulatory T cells in long-lasting Graves disease. The time point denotes: persistent/refractory GD, antithyroid drugs over 5 years with positive TRAb. PBMC-derived RNA was used for the TCR library. Sequencing libraries for TCR beta were prepared with iRepertoire HTBI primers and Arm-PCR of CDR3 regions. TCRdb re-called the multiplex PCR reads with MiXCR, one entry per CDR3 protein. The data show 450,000 or so distinct CDR3 sequences, roughly 23% seen once. Here the sequenced sample was peripheral blood mononuclear cells (PBMCs), taken when the disease was refractory, from a patient treated with antithyroid drugs. These receptor sequences come from a female donor with Graves disease.

This clonotype was observed a few times. The chain links TRBV5-6 to TRBJ2-3, with D uncertain. The CDR3 contains 13 residues. CDR1 is SGHDT and CDR2 is YYEEEE in the germline V gene. The V and J ends lost 2 bases and 5 bases respectively, with 9 bases between them. The CDR3 bases are TGTGCCAGCAGCTTACCGGCCGGAGATACGCAGTATTTT. Its protein is CASSLPAGDTQYF.

This clonotype turned up a few times. The chain uses TRBV29-1 and TRBJ1-1; TRBD1 aligns across 9 bases. CDR3 length equals 13 residues. Germline values: CDR1 SQVTM, CDR2 ANQGSEA. With V trimmed by 7 bases and J by 0 bases, 3 bases remained unmatched. The CDR3 DNA sequence: TGCAGCGGCGACAGGGGGGTGAACACTGAAGCTTTCTTT. This encodes CSGDRGVNTEAFF. Supplemented by reference TRBV29-1 and TRBJ1-1, the full variable domain reads SAVISQKPSRDICQRGTSLTIQCQVDSQVTMMFWYRQQPGQSLTLIATANQGSEATYESGFVIDKFPISRPNLTFSTLTVSNMSPEDSSIYLCSGDRGVNTEAFFGQGTRLTVV.

V and J are TRBV29-1 and TRBJ1-1; no clear D gene. Germline assignment: CDR1 SQVTM and CDR2 ANQGSEA. This CDR3 is 11 amino acids long. V lost 4 bases and J lost 4, with 7 bases in between. The CDR3 sequence is CSVGSRTEAFF. The DNA for the CDR3 is TGCAGCGTTGGGAGTCGCACTGAAGCTTTCTTT.

This clonotype was counted a few times. The genes are TRBV6-4 and TRBJ1-1; D gene uncertain. CDR1 is MRHNA, CDR2 SNTAGT, per germline. With 6 bases removed from V and 0 bases from J, the gap between germline ends came to 11 bases. The CDR3 is 14 amino acids. CDR3 in amino acids: CASRQTPMNTEAFF. As DNA, the CDR3 is TGTGCCAGCAGACAGACCCCAATGAACACTGAAGCTTTCTTT.

This clonotype was seen at least ten times. The chain joins TRBV7-2 to TRBJ1-1; TRBD1 might be the D (6 bases). V was trimmed by 5 bases and J by 5 bases, leaving 15 bases between them. There are 14 residues in the CDR3. The germline V gene encodes CDR1 SGHTA and CDR2 FQGNSA. CDR3 protein: CASSPKGGGTEAFF. In nucleotides, the CDR3 is TGTGCCAGCAGCCCAAAGGGGGGTGGTACTGAAGCTTTCTTT.

V is TRBV4-3 and J is TRBJ1-5; tentative D call: TRBD1 (6 bases). Between the trimmed V and J ends, which lost 3 bases and 7 bases, there was a span of 10 bases. The CDR3 has 13 amino acids. CDR1 and CDR2 from the germline V gene are LGHNA and YSLEER. The CDR3: CASSHLQGQPQHF. The CDR3 nucleotides read TGCGCCAGCAGCCATCTTCAGGGGCAGCCCCAGCATTTT.

This clonotype came up a few times. The chain combines TRBV20-1 with TRBJ2-7; D may be TRBD1 or TRBD2 (7 bases each). The V end lost 6 bases, the J end lost 6 bases, and 15 bases lay between the germline ends. CDR1 DFQATT and CDR2 SNEGSKA come from the germline V gene (reference sequence). The CDR3 is 12 amino acids. The chain's CDR3 is CSASGTVIEQYF. The DNA for the CDR3 is TGCAGTGCCAGCGGGACAGTAATCGAGCAGTACTTC.

This clonotype was recorded at least ten times. The chain joins TRBV15 to TRBJ1-4, with 10 bases aligning to TRBD1. V lost 1 base to trimming and J lost 10 bases; unmatched junction nucleotides: 6. The germline gives CDR1 LNHNV, CDR2 YYDKDF (reference sequence). This CDR3 spans 15 amino acids. DNA for the CDR3: TGTGCCACCAGCAGAGCGGGACAGGGGTCGGTAAAACTGTTTTTT. Translation gives CATSRAGQGSVKLFF.

This clonotype has a count of ten or more. In nucleotides, the CDR3 is TGTGCCAGCAGTCCCTCCTGGGTAGTAGCGGGAGGTTCCTACGAGCAGTACTTC. It specifies CASSPSWVVAGGSYEQYF. This sequence joins TRBV12-3 or TRBV12-4 and TRBJ2-7, with 10 bases aligning to TRBD2. V lost 5 bases to trimming and J lost 1 base; unmatched junction nucleotides: 14. The CDR3 is made up of 18 amino acids.

In its sample, this clonotype was seen a few times. This CDR3 is CAWYSGGETQYF. Here the CDR3 DNA reads TGTGCCTGGTATAGCGGGGGAGAGACCCAGTACTTC. This chain uses TRBV30 with TRBJ2-5, with 9 bases matching TRBD2. Per the germline V gene, CDR1 is GTSNPN and CDR2 is SVGIG (reference sequence). This CDR3 spans 12 amino acids. Trimming took 5 bases from V and 4 from J; bases not matched to a gene: 2.

The chain employs TRBV7-6 and TRBJ2-5; 10 bases match TRBD1. The CDR3 is made up of 16 amino acids. The ends lost 4 bases at V and 1 base at J; junction bases unmatched: 6. Germline CDR1 SGHVS, CDR2 FNYEAQ. The CDR3 DNA sequence: TGTGCCAGCAGCTCCCGGACAGGGGGACTCCAAGAGACCCAGTACTTC. Translating it yields CASSSRTGGLQETQYF.

The V call is TRBV7-9, the J call TRBJ1-2; D gene uncertain. The ends were cut back, 0 bases at V and 4 bases at J, with 18 bases in the middle. The V gene's germline CDR1 is SEHNR and CDR2 FQNEAQ (reference sequence). The CDR3 loop spans 17 amino acids. DNA of the CDR3: TGTGCCAGCAGCTTAGCGGCTGGGGTAGGCGGTGGCTATGGCTACACCTTC. Translated: CASSLAAGVGGGYGYTF.

There are many counts of this clonotype. The chain has TRBV12-3 or TRBV12-4 and TRBJ2-7, with 7 nucleotides matching TRBD1. The V segment lost 3 bases and the J segment 1 base; nucleotides outside the gene matches: 3. The CDR3 has 14 amino acids. The CDR3 sequence: CASSFRGQSYEQYF. CDR3 nucleotides: TGTGCCAGCAGTTTCAGGGGACAGTCCTACGAGCAGTACTTC.

This clonotype was seen ten or more times. The J gene is TRBJ1-5, the V gene TRBV28, with D possibly matching TRBD1 (5 bases). In germline, CDR1 is MDHEN, CDR2 SYDVKM. The germline V and J ends were trimmed by 1 base and 12 bases, with 22 bases remaining between them. The CDR3 totals 16 residues. CDR3 loop: CASSLSPGQGNLVQHF. The CDR3 DNA sequence: TGTGCCAGCAGTTTATCTCCCGGGCAGGGCAACCTGGTCCAGCATTTT.

In its sample, this clonotype was seen many times. The chain is built from TRBV6-5 and TRBJ1-1, with D perhaps matching TRBD1 (6 bases). This CDR3 contains 16 residues. V lost 4 bases to trimming and J lost 0 bases, with 15 bases between them. Germline CDR1 MNHEY, CDR2 SVGAGI. The CDR3 nucleotides are TGTGCCAGCAGTTTTCTCTCCTGGGGGCTGAACACTGAAGCTTTCTTT. This sequence encodes CASSFLSWGLNTEAFF.

This clonotype appeared a few times. A clone one base away is much larger, so this may be a read error. The chain links TRBV28 to TRBJ1-4, with D possibly being TRBD1 (6 bases). The CDR3 is made up of 14 amino acids. The germline V gene has CDR1 MDHEN and CDR2 SYDVKM. The CDR3 DNA reads TGTGCCAGCAGAGATACAGGGCTAGATGAAAAACTGGTTTTT. This encodes CASRDTGLDEKLVF.

As regards this clonotype: Sequence at one end of the junction differs from germline and may be a read error. V and J are TRBV6-5 and TRBJ2-7, with D possibly being TRBD1 or TRBD2 (5 bases each). The CDR3 is 13 residues long. Germline V lookup: CDR1 MNHEY, CDR2 SVGAGI. CDR3 amino acids: CAGSYARGDEQYF. The CDR3 DNA is TGTGCCGGCAGTTACGCGCGAGGGGACGAGCAGTACTTC.

With respect to this clonotype: A clone one base away is much larger, so this may be a read error. This chain's CDR3 is CASSQGDEQYF. CDR3 DNA: TGTGCCAGCAGCCAAGGGGACGAGCAGTACTTC. V gene TRBV4-2 combines with J gene TRBJ2-7; D remains unclear. This CDR3 region has 11 residues. V lost 1 base to trimming and J lost 5 bases, with 3 bases between them. Germline loops: CDR1 LGHNA, CDR2 YNFKEQ.

This clonotype has more than one count but fewer than ten. V and J are TRBV28 and TRBJ1-1; the match to TRBD1 covers 9 bases. Germline CDR1 and CDR2: MDHEN and SYDVKM. The CDR3 is 12 amino acids. CDR3 bases: TGTGCAGCCACAGGGGGCGGACGGGGAGCTTTCTTT. Amino acids: CAATGGGRGAFF. The full variable domain, with the rest looked up from reference TRBV28 and TRBJ1-1, is DVKVTQSSRYLVKRTGEKVFLECVQDMDHENMFWYRQDPGLGLRLIYFSYDVKMKEKGDIPEGYSVSREKKERFSLILESASTNQTSMYLCAATGGGRGAFFGQGTRLTVV.

This clonotype was found a few times. The chain joins TRBV10-3 to TRBJ1-6; possible D gene TRBD1, 5 bases. V gave up 2 bases and J gave up 10 bases, with 12 bases separating them. CDR1 and CDR2 (germline): ENHRY, SYGVKD. The CDR3 sequence is 14 residues long. CDR3 bases: TGTGCCATCAGTGAGGGCCAGGGTGCGTCACCCCTCCACTTT. It encodes CAISEGQGASPLHF.

This clonotype has a count of ten or more. The V gene is TRBV11-2, the J gene TRBJ2-5; D is undetermined. In germline, CDR1 is SGHAT, CDR2 FQNNGV. With 5 bases removed from V and 5 bases from J, the gap between germline ends came to 12 bases. The CDR3 is 13 residues long. CDR3 sequence reads: CASSPPPWETQYF. CDR3 in DNA: TGTGCCAGCAGCCCCCCCCCCTGGGAGACCCAGTACTTC.

The rearrangement uses TRBV7-3 and TRBJ1-5; TRBD1 might be the D (6 bases). This CDR3 is 15 amino acids long. The germline CDR1 and CDR2 sequences are SGHTA and FQGTGA. The ends were cut back, 4 bases at V and 7 bases at J, with 17 bases in the middle. The CDR3 bases are TGTGCCAGCAGCTCCAGGGGCCTCCAGGGGCAGCCCCAGCATTTT. Its protein is CASSSRGLQGQPQHF.

The CDR3 protein is CASSLGRGLDEQYF. In DNA form, the CDR3 reads TGTGCCAGCAGCTTAGGTCGGGGGCTCGACGAGCAGTACTTC. V is TRBV7-2 and J is TRBJ2-7, with D tentatively TRBD1 or TRBD2 (6 bases each). CDR1 SGHTA and CDR2 FQGNSA come from the germline V gene. Trimming removed 1 base from V and 5 bases from J, with 12 bases in between. The CDR3 consists of 14 residues.

At least ten counts were recorded for this clonotype. The chain employs TRBV12-3 or TRBV12-4 and TRBJ1-4; D unresolved. V lost 7 bases to trimming and J lost 7 bases, with 16 bases between them. The CDR3 contains 14 residues. The CDR3 reads CASTSVRAAEKLFF. DNA for the CDR3: TGTGCCAGCACTTCGGTGCGTGCGGCTGAAAAACTGTTTTTT.

V and J are TRBV6-1 and TRBJ1-4, with 7 bases that match TRBD1. V dropped 5 bases and J dropped 0; count of bases not matched to a gene: 3. Germline-derived CDR1 and CDR2 are MNHNS and SASEGT. The CDR3 extends over 15 amino acids. The CDR3 region is CASSPGGSTNEKLFF. The CDR3 nucleotides are TGTGCCAGCAGTCCAGGGGGTTCAACTAATGAAAAACTGTTTTTT.